These 29 T cell receptor beta chains share one sample of origin, sequenced in a study of T cells in Graves' hyperthyroidism and ophthalmopathy (dated by TCRdb to the late 2010s). The library was made by multiplex PCR. This sample was sequenced with an Illumina HiSeq 2000. The TCR beta CDR3 regions were amplified from RNA transcripts. The first round of RT-PCR for the TCR CDR3 was performed with the HTBI primer set and the Qiagen OneStep RT-PCR kit. Clones were called with MiXCR by TCRdb after fastp trimmed the public reads at Q25, and only in-frame beta chains were retained. Under each unique CDR3 protein, matching rows form one entry showing the most common genes and DNA. Within this sample are about 530,000 distinct CDR3 sequences, with about 15% of them counted one time only. The ten most abundant clones make up approximately 15% of the sample. What was sequenced was blood. These receptors were taken from a woman aged 18-29 years with Graves' ophthalmopathy.

This clonotype was found many times. V is TRBV12-3 or TRBV12-4 and J is TRBJ2-1, with TRBD2 matching over 11 bases. V shed 1 base and J 4 bases; nucleotides not matched to a gene: 12. This CDR3 has 19 residues. CDR3 protein: CASSLDTGRLAGGYNEQFF. DNA of the CDR3: TGTGCCAGCAGTTTAGACACAGGGAGGCTAGCGGGAGGTTACAATGAGCAGTTCTTC.

This clonotype appeared many times. The V and J genes are TRBV4-1 and TRBJ2-1; 8 bases map to TRBD2. Germline V lookup: CDR1 MGHRA, CDR2 YSYEKL. The CDR3 covers 16 residues. The junction had 6 bases not matched to a gene; V was cut back by 1 base and J by 4 bases. The chain's CDR3 is CASSQVELAAYNEQFF. The DNA for the CDR3 is TGCGCCAGCAGCCAAGTGGAACTAGCGGCTTACAATGAGCAGTTCTTC.

Turning to this clonotype: A read error may explain this, as a much larger clone is one base away. V is TRBV3-1 and J is TRBJ1-2, with a weak D call TRBD1 (5 bases). Germline V CDR1 and CDR2: LGHDT, YNNKEL (reference sequence). V lost 3 bases and J lost 8, with 7 bases in between. The CDR3 loop spans 11 amino acids. The CDR3 bases are TGTGCCAGCAGCCACGGGGGGGGCTACACCTTC. It specifies CASSHGGGYTF.

At least ten counts were recorded for this clonotype. The CDR3 sequence: CASSSLQTSSTQYF. The DNA for the CDR3 is TGTGCCAGCAGCTCCCTCCAGACTAGTTCTACGCAGTATTTT. The V call is TRBV7-2, the J call TRBJ2-3, with a weak D call TRBD2 (6 bases). Germline loops: CDR1 SGHTA, CDR2 FQGNSA. The CDR3 length is 14 residues. With 4 bases removed from V and 8 bases from J, the gap between germline ends came to 16 bases.

This clonotype was picked up many times. This chain uses TRBV6-1 with TRBJ1-5; possible D gene TRBD1, 6 bases. CDR1 is MNHNS, CDR2 SASEGT, per germline. V dropped 2 bases and J dropped 0 bases, with 14 bases sitting between them. The CDR3 has 17 residues. The CDR3: CASSERAGQYSNQPQHF. The CDR3 DNA reads as TGTGCCAGCAGTGAAAGGGCGGGACAATATAGCAATCAGCCCCAGCATTTT.

This clonotype has ten or more counts. The V gene is TRBV12-3 or TRBV12-4, the J gene TRBJ1-2; D uncertain. V was pared by 6 bases and J by 2 bases, with 10 bases between. There are 13 residues in the CDR3. The CDR3 region has the DNA TGTGCCAGCAGGCCCACGGGAAACTATGGCTACACCTTC. It codes for CASRPTGNYGYTF.

The V gene is TRBV10-3, the J gene TRBJ1-4, with 7 nucleotides matching TRBD1. After removal of 6 bases from V and 3 bases from J, the junction contained 4 bases not matched to a gene. The V gene's germline CDR1 is ENHRY and CDR2 SYGVKD. The length of the CDR3 is 14 residues. This chain's CDR3 is CAIRGQAPNEKLFF. The CDR3 DNA sequence: TGTGCCATCAGAGGACAGGCCCCTAATGAAAAACTGTTTTTT.

Comment on this clonotype: This may come from a read error, since a much larger clone is one base off. This chain joins TRBV12-3 or TRBV12-4 and TRBJ1-2; D gene unclear. This CDR3 spans 13 amino acids. CDR3 amino acids: CARSFGRLGGYTF. The CDR3 DNA is TGTGCCAGAAGTTTCGGCCGACTCGGGGGCTACACCTTC.

This clonotype came up many times. The rearrangement joins TRBV3-1 to TRBJ1-6; TRBD1 might be the D (5 bases). The V gene lost 1 base and the J gene lost 12 bases, with 10 bases spanning the gap. This CDR3 spans 13 amino acids. The germline V gene has CDR1 LGHDT and CDR2 YNNKEL (reference sequence). Written as DNA, the CDR3 is TGTGCCAGCAGCCAAGGGGACCGTATACCCCTCCACTTT. Residues: CASSQGDRIPLHF.

This clonotype was picked up many times. The CDR3 spells CAWSQWTGNTEAFF. The CDR3 DNA is TGTGCCTGGAGTCAATGGACAGGGAACACTGAAGCTTTCTTT. V and J are TRBV30 and TRBJ1-1, with 7 positions matching TRBD1. Germline V gives CDR1 GTSNPN, CDR2 SVGIG (reference sequence). This CDR3 spans 14 amino acids. V was clipped by 2 bases and J by 1 base; unmatched bases: 4.

This clonotype was observed many times. The chain carries TRBV7-9 and TRBJ2-3; 8 bases fit TRBD2. The CDR3 runs 19 residues. Germline lookup yields CDR1 SEHNR and CDR2 FQNEAQ (reference sequence). Trimming cost V 4 bases and J 1 base; bases outside gene matches: 16. The CDR3 nucleotides read TGTGCCAGCAGCTCTAGAGCCGGGACTAGTTTTGGGGGCACAGATACGCAGTATTTT. Its protein is CASSSRAGTSFGGTDTQYF.

This clonotype has more than one count but fewer than ten. This sequence joins TRBV5-4 and TRBJ1-2; D unclear. V was trimmed by 4 bases and J by 0 bases, leaving 16 bases between them. In germline, CDR1 is SGHNT, CDR2 YYREEE (reference sequence). CDR3 size: 16 residues. The chain's CDR3 is CASSPPGSEANYGYTF. For the CDR3, the DNA is TGTGCCAGCAGCCCTCCCGGATCGGAAGCTAACTATGGCTACACCTTC.

This clonotype was found many times. V usage is TRBV2 and J usage is TRBJ1-5; 8 nucleotides match TRBD1. CDR1 is SNHLY and CDR2 is FYNNEI in the germline V gene. Trimming cost V 6 bases and J 3 bases; bases outside gene matches: 7. The CDR3 extends over 15 amino acids. This CDR3 reads CASRAGRGPNQPQHF. CDR3 bases: TGTGCCAGCAGAGCAGGCAGGGGGCCCAATCAGCCCCAGCATTTT.

This clonotype appeared many times. The chain joins TRBV18 to TRBJ1-2; D gene unclear. CDR1 is KGHSH and CDR2 is LQKENI in the germline V gene. The CDR3 contains 14 residues. V lost 3 bases and J 4 bases, leaving 12 bases between the germline ends. The CDR3 here is CASSPWLSGYGYTF. CDR3 bases: TGTGCCAGCTCACCTTGGCTGTCGGGCTATGGCTACACCTTC.

This clonotype was seen only a few times. The chain combines TRBV30 with TRBJ2-2; D is ambiguous. This CDR3 has 12 amino acids. Germline V CDR1 and CDR2: GTSNPN, SVGIG (reference sequence). Trimming removed 3 bases at V and 2 bases at J, with 4 bases between. CDR3 nucleotides: TGTGCCTGGAGACAAAACACCGGGGAGCTGTTTTTT. This gives the protein CAWRQNTGELFF. The full variable domain, in which reference TRBV30 and TRBJ2-2 provide the parts outside the CDR3, is SQTIHQWPATLVQPVGSPLSLECTVEGTSNPNLYWYRQAAGRGLQLLFYSVGIGQISSEVPQNLSASRPQDRQFILSSKKLLLSDSGFYLCAWRQNTGELFFGEGSRLTVL.

This clonotype appeared many times. This rearrangement joins TRBV30 to TRBJ1-1, with D unclear. V lost 1 base and J lost 4, with 4 bases in between. Looked up from germline, CDR1 is GTSNPN and CDR2 is SVGIG (reference sequence). The CDR3 is 11 residues long. CDR3 coding DNA: TGTGCCTGGAGTGGTTCCACTGAAGCTTTCTTT. Translating gives CAWSGSTEAFF.

This clonotype was counted ten times or more. J is TRBJ2-7 and V is TRBV5-1; D is perhaps TRBD2 (6 bases). This CDR3 is 16 amino acids long. The germline CDR1 and CDR2 sequences are SGHRS and YFSETQ. The V end lost 2 bases, the J end lost 1 base, and 16 bases lay between the germline ends. The CDR3 reads CASSLMLARSSYEQYF. The CDR3 coding sequence is TGCGCCAGCAGCTTAATGCTAGCGAGGTCGTCCTACGAGCAGTACTTC.

This clonotype was counted ten times or more. The chain joins TRBV28 to TRBJ2-7; 8 bases match TRBD1. V gave up 7 bases and J gave up 3 bases; unmatched junction bases: 2. Germline CDR1 reads MDHEN; CDR2 reads SYDVKM. The CDR3 length is 12 residues. The DNA of the CDR3 is TGTGCCAGCACCGGACAGGGCTACGAGCAGTACTTC. It specifies CASTGQGYEQYF.

A few counts support this clonotype. The CDR3 protein is CASSESLTAYAGELFF. In nucleotides, the CDR3 is TGTGCCAGCAGTGAATCTCTTACAGCTTATGCCGGGGAGCTGTTTTTT. V gene TRBV2 combines with J gene TRBJ2-2; D call uncertain. Trimming stripped 2 bases from V and 6 bases from J, with 16 bases between. There are 16 residues in the CDR3. Germline CDR1 SNHLY, CDR2 FYNNEI.

The table lists this clonotype with many counts. The V call is TRBV5-6, the J call TRBJ1-1, with D possibly TRBD1 on 6 matching bases. Trimming shortened V by 2 bases and J by 1 base, and 9 bases separated the two germline ends. CDR1 is SGHDT and CDR2 is YYEEEE in the germline V gene. The CDR3 is made up of 14 amino acids. DNA for the CDR3: TGTGCCAGCAGCTTTGAGACAGGGAACACTGAAGCTTTCTTT. Its protein is CASSFETGNTEAFF.

This clonotype was seen only a few times. The chain carries TRBV30 and TRBJ1-1, with D perhaps TRBD1 (5 bases). Deletions cut 4 bases from V and 5 bases from J, with 20 bases between. In germline, CDR1 is GTSNPN, CDR2 SVGIG (reference sequence). The CDR3 loop spans 15 amino acids. The CDR3 nucleotides are TGTGCCTGGAAAGACCCGTCGGGGTGGGGGACTGAAGCTTTCTTT. Encoded protein: CAWKDPSGWGTEAFF.

Many counts were recorded for this clonotype. The CDR3: CASSFLSGQNNEQFF. The CDR3 region has the DNA TGTGCCAGCAGTTTTCTTAGCGGGCAAAACAATGAGCAGTTCTTC. The chain recombines TRBV27 with TRBJ2-1, with 7 bases aligning to TRBD2. V lost 3 bases and J lost 5; bases outside the gene matches: 7. Germline V gives CDR1 MNHEY, CDR2 SMNVEV (reference sequence). There are 15 residues in the CDR3.

This clonotype showed up just a few times. The V call is TRBV28, the J call TRBJ1-4; D not certain. The CDR3 has 15 residues. Germline loops: CDR1 MDHEN, CDR2 SYDVKM. The ends were cut back, 7 bases at V and 4 bases at J, with 16 bases in the middle. In DNA, the CDR3 is TGTGCCAGCACCAACCCACGGAGTTTTAATGAAAAACTGTTTTTT. Its protein is CASTNPRSFNEKLFF.

Note on this clonotype: The limits of the CDR3 on the DNA are not certain, so only TCRdb's listed CDR3 is given. The chain combines TRBV7-2 with TRBJ1-2; the table assigns TRBD1, which was not confirmed against the DNA. Germline-derived CDR1 and CDR2 are SGHTA and FQGNSA. The CDR3 has 20 amino acids, counting both end residues. CDR3 protein: CASSFYICSAGDRVNYGYTF.

This clonotype was counted many times. The genes are TRBV7-3 and TRBJ2-1; no clear D gene. The V gene lost 2 bases and the J gene lost 0 bases, with 11 bases spanning the gap. The CDR3 is made up of 16 amino acids. Germline assignment: CDR1 SGHTA and CDR2 FQGTGA. The CDR3: CASSLASVSSYNEQFF. Here the CDR3 DNA reads TGTGCCAGCAGCTTAGCAAGCGTTAGCTCCTACAATGAGCAGTTCTTC.

This clonotype was found many times. V is TRBV11-2 and J is TRBJ2-2; D perhaps matches TRBD2 (5 bases). V lost 2 bases and J 6 bases, leaving 7 bases between the germline ends. Germline CDR1 and CDR2: SGHAT and FQNNGV. The CDR3 is made up of 13 amino acids. DNA for the CDR3: TGTGCCAGCAGCTTATCGGGGTCCGGGGAGCTGTTTTTT. The encoded protein is CASSLSGSGELFF.

With regard to this clonotype: This may be a read error: a much more frequent sequence differs by one nucleotide. V is TRBV5-6 and J is TRBJ1-1; D remains unclear. Germline values: CDR1 SGHDT, CDR2 YYEEEE. V lost 0 bases and J 4 bases, leaving 13 bases between the germline ends. The CDR3 contains 15 residues. CDR3 residues: CASSLGPRWVTEAFF. In DNA, the CDR3 is TGTGCCAGCAGCTTGGGGCCGAGATGGGTCACTGAAGCTTTCTTT.

This clonotype was counted at least ten times. The genes are TRBV18 and TRBJ2-1; D call uncertain. Germline V gives CDR1 KGHSH, CDR2 LQKENI. This CDR3 is built from 13 residues. Trimming shortened V by 3 bases and J by 5 bases, and 8 bases separated the two germline ends. The CDR3 loop is CASSPSADNEQFF. The CDR3 nucleotides read TGTGCCAGCTCACCGTCTGCGGACAATGAGCAGTTCTTC.

This clonotype was counted many times. CDR3 in DNA: TGTGCCTGGAGTGAGGACCAAGAGACCCAGTACTTC. Translated, it gives CAWSEDQETQYF. The rearrangement uses TRBV30 and TRBJ2-5; no reliable D call. This CDR3 has 12 amino acids. Germline V gene data show CDR1 as GTSNPN and CDR2 as SVGIG (reference sequence). Trimming cost V 1 base and J 0 bases, with 3 bases left between them.